This TCR beta chain was sequenced in a study of identical twins. This clonotype has only a few counts. TCRdb called the 5' RACE reads again in MiXCR, with one record for every CDR3 protein. The repertoire holds approximately 1.8 million distinct CDR3 sequences, about 30% seen once, with about 0.3% in the top ten. The CDR3 has 14 amino acids. In germline, CDR1 is DFQATT, CDR2 SNEGSKA (reference sequence). Trimming cost V 6 bases and J 3 bases; bases outside gene matches: 4. Sequences were obtained from cord blood. This chain links TRBV20-1 with TRBJ2-7; TRBD2 matches 14 bases. The sequence was obtained from a newborn girl in good health. CDR3 nucleotides: TGCAGTGCGAGACTAGCGGGGGGGCTCTACGAGCAGTACTTC. Protein sequence: CSARLAGGLYEQYF.